This TCR beta chain was recovered during a study of cytomegalovirus exposure and HLA in healthy donors. Whole-study results and caveats: Analyses of presence and absence presupposed an approximately uniform sequencing depth across donors.

Trimming took 5 bases from V and 3 from J; bases not matched to a gene: 4. Looked up from germline, CDR1 is SQVTM and CDR2 is ANQGSEA. This CDR3 spans 14 amino acids. The study ran its PCR with 60 Vbeta and 13 Jbeta primers. The method was immunoSEQ multiplex PCR; TCRdb's version includes in-frame clones alone and lacks a portion of them. The sample has approximately 80,000 clones, and its top ten clones hold 1% to 1.4%. Concerning this clone: Its antigen remains unknown.

Sequenced: PBMCs. This chain connects TRBV29-1 to TRBJ2-1, with 10 bases that match TRBD1. The source of this sequence is a woman aged 30 to 39 in good health and CMV-seronegative. In DNA form, the CDR3 reads TGCAGCGTTAAGGGACAGGGGAACTACAATGAGCAGTTCTTC. This sequence encodes CSVKGQGNYNEQFF.